The 2 T cell receptor beta chains given below trace back to one sample, sequenced in a study of shared clonotypes between healthy human individuals (dated by TCRdb to about 2020). For the CD8 naive samples, CD45RO-negative cells were positively selected for CCR7, yielding a CD45RA+CCR7+ population from which TemRA cells were excluded. Receptor libraries were prepared by the immunoSEQ multiplex PCR assay. TCRdb re-hosts the immuneACCESS table, in-frame sequences only. Its copies lack some clones; in the studies checked, an unresolved V gene accounts for under half of them, and the cause for the rest is not known. For this sample the table gives about 2.1 million clones, of which 93% were detected only once. The ten largest clonotypes hold under 2% of the sample. Input material: naive CD8+ T cells from PBMCs. The sample's cell subset or site label, decoded: CD45RA+CCR7+. These receptors were collected from a man aged 18 to 29 in good health. Some clones in this sample may be carry-over from other donors' samples.

The chain joins TRBV10-3 to TRBJ2-7, with D uncertain. Germline CDR1 and CDR2: ENHRY and SYGVKD. Trimming took off 3 bases at V and 13 bases at J, with 16 bases between the two ends. The CDR3 runs 12 residues. The CDR3 region is CAISDPGRDTYF. In DNA form, the CDR3 reads TGTGCCATCAGTGATCCTGGGCGCGACACATACTTC.

The rearrangement links TRBV9 to TRBJ2-2, with TRBD1 as a possible D gene (7 bases). The V gene lost 9 bases and the J gene lost 1 base, with 22 bases spanning the gap. The CDR3 runs to 17 residues. Germline loops: CDR1 SGDLS, CDR2 YYNGEE. CDR3 in amino acids: CANAWRADRRNTGELFF. The CDR3 DNA sequence: TGTGCCAACGCCTGGAGGGCGGACAGGAGGAACACCGGGGAGCTGTTTTTT.